This TCR beta chain was identified during a study of identifying expanded T cells in peripheral blood. Concerning this clone itself: Its cognate antigen is unknown.

Study-wide points: Technical replicates showed around 1.2 changed clones; about 2 weeks approximately 15; four weeks 19.

Here immunoSEQ multiplex PCR was the method, and the copy in TCRdb shows in-frame clones only, minus some. The sample shows about 91,000 clones, about 87% of them seen only once. CDR1 and CDR2 (germline): MRHNA, SNTAGT. V was clipped by 6 bases and J by 1 base, with 10 bases between them. The CDR3 contains 13 residues. The V call is TRBV6-4, the J call TRBJ2-7; D unclear. The sample consisted of blood. This TCR came from a person aged 18 to 75 in good health. CDR3 protein: CASSDVPSYEQYF. CDR3 nucleotides: TGTGCCAGCAGCGACGTTCCATCCTACGAGCAGTACTTC.